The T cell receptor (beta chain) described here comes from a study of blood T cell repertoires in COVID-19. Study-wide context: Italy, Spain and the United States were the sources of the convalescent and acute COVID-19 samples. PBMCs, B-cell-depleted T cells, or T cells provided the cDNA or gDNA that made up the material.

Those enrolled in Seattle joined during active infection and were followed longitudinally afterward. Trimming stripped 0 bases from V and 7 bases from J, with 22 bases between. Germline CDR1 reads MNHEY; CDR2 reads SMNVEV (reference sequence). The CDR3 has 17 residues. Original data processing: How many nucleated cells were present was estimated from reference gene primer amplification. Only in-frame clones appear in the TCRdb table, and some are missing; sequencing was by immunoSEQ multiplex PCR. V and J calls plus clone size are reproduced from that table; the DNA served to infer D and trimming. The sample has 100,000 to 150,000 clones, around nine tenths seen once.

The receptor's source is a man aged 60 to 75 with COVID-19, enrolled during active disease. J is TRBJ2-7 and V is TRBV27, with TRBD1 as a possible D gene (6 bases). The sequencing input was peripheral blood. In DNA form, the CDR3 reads TGTGCCAGCAGTTTATCGGGCAGGGGTCCCCCTACTCGGGAGCAGTACTTC. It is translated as CASSLSGRGPPTREQYF.